These 16 T cell receptor beta chains originate from one sample sequenced in a study of CXCR3-negative and CXCR3-positive naive CD8 T cells (dated 2019 in TCRdb). TCRdb records NextSeq 550 as the sequencer. The Human TCR Profiling Kit (MiLaboratory) was used to make UMI-labeled 5' RACE TRB cDNA libraries. The reads went through TCRdb reprocessing, and each CDR3 protein sequence gets one entry with no DNA. This sample's table lists 46,000 or so distinct CDR3 sequences. More than 1.5% of the sample goes to the ten largest clones. The source material was naive CXCR3- CD8+ T cells from blood. The cell subset or site label, read with the paper, signifies: CD45RO-CCR7+CD27+CD95- naive CD8+ T cells lacking CXCR3 (TNR3-). Every receptor here comes from a human donor in good health. Some clones in this sample may be carry-over from other donors' samples.

CDR3 amino acids: CASSSPMSNQPQHF. The chain carries TRBV7-9 and TRBJ1-5. The CDR3 length is 14 residues. The V gene's germline CDR1 is SEHNR and CDR2 FQNEAQ (reference sequence).

The rearrangement uses TRBV29-1 and TRBJ2-2. Germline V gene sequence: CDR1 SQVTM, CDR2 ANQGSEA. The CDR3 is 12 amino acids. The CDR3 here is CSVAGNTGELFF.

The chain uses TRBV4-3 and TRBJ2-7. From germline, CDR1 is LGHNA and CDR2 YSLEER. The CDR3 length is 15 residues. This CDR3 is CASSQDGVGLNEQYF.

CDR3 in amino acids: CATEGGAGQYF. The chain joins TRBV10-3 to TRBJ2-7; the D gene TCRdb calls, TRBD1, cannot be checked with no DNA. Germline CDR1 reads ENHRY; CDR2 reads SYGVKD. There are 11 residues in the CDR3.

The chain uses TRBV6-2 or TRBV6-3 and TRBJ2-1. Germline values: CDR1 MNHEY, CDR2 SVGEGT. The CDR3 runs to 12 residues. The CDR3 reads CASSYPSNEQFF.

V is TRBV7-3 and J is TRBJ2-1; TCRdb's assignment of TRBD1 cannot be checked, as there is no DNA. Germline-derived CDR1 and CDR2 are SGHTA and FQGTGA. This CDR3 region has 15 residues. The CDR3 loop reads CASSLYGGLYNEQFF.

J is TRBJ1-3 and V is TRBV29-1. CDR1 and CDR2 (germline): SQVTM, ANQGSEA. This CDR3 comprises 14 residues. The CDR3 protein is CSVESGQPGNTIYF.

The V gene is TRBV27, the J gene TRBJ2-3. The CDR3 is 13 residues long. Germline V gives CDR1 MNHEY, CDR2 SMNVEV (reference sequence). The CDR3 is CASGLTYTDTQYF.

The chain couples TRBV18 to TRBJ2-3. The CDR3 is made up of 12 amino acids. Germline CDR1 reads KGHSH; CDR2 reads LQKENI. Here the CDR3 reads CASSPPADTQYF.

The chain employs TRBV6-6 and TRBJ2-7; TCRdb reports TRBD1, a call that lacks DNA to check it against. Germline loops: CDR1 MNHNY, CDR2 SVGAGI (reference sequence). The CDR3 covers 11 residues. CDR3 amino acids: CASSPGFEQYF.

The chain recombines TRBV27 with TRBJ1-2; TCRdb selects TRBD1, and the lack of DNA leaves this call unchecked. The CDR3 loop spans 14 amino acids. Germline assignment: CDR1 MNHEY and CDR2 SMNVEV (reference sequence). The CDR3 loop reads CASSLSRTGYGYTF.

This chain joins TRBV28 and TRBJ2-7; TCRdb outputs TRBD1, but without DNA this stays unchecked. The germline V gene has CDR1 MDHEN and CDR2 SYDVKM. The CDR3 contains 15 residues. CDR3: CASSSTRDNSYEQYF. Together with reference TRBV28 and TRBJ2-7, the CDR3 gives the full variable domain: DVKVTQSSRYLVKRTGEKVFLECVQDMDHENMFWYRQDPGLGLRLIYFSYDVKMKEKGDIPEGYSVSREKKERFSLILESASTNQTSMYLCASSSTRDNSYEQYFGPGTRLTVT.

The rearrangement uses TRBV20-1 and TRBJ2-7; as DNA is missing, the TRBD1 call by TCRdb cannot be tested. Germline CDR1 DFQATT, CDR2 SNEGSKA (reference sequence). The CDR3 is 15 amino acids. The CDR3 here is CSARGGTGWLDEQYF.

The rearrangement links TRBV2 to TRBJ2-2. Germline V gives CDR1 SNHLY, CDR2 FYNNEI. CDR3 size: 14 residues. The CDR3 spells CASSSSKNTGELFF.

The V and J genes are TRBV28 and TRBJ2-7. This CDR3 has 12 residues. The germline V gene encodes CDR1 MDHEN and CDR2 SYDVKM. The CDR3 spells CASSLVSYEQYF. Full variable domain (remainder filled in from reference TRBV28 and TRBJ2-7): DVKVTQSSRYLVKRTGEKVFLECVQDMDHENMFWYRQDPGLGLRLIYFSYDVKMKEKGDIPEGYSVSREKKERFSLILESASTNQTSMYLCASSLVSYEQYFGPGTRLTVT.

Considering frequency, this clonotype is medium-sized (0.01 to 0.1%). CDR3 sequence reads: CASSMRDSHNEQFF. The J gene is TRBJ2-1, the V gene TRBV11-3; lacking DNA, the TRBD2 call made by TCRdb goes unchecked. The germline gives CDR1 SGHNT, CDR2 YENEEA. This CDR3 spans 14 amino acids.